This T cell receptor beta chain appears in the sequencing data of a study of blood T cells in healthy people across ages (dated by TCRdb to 2013 to 2016). Describing the broader study: In model experiments, roughly one uniquely barcoded TCR beta cDNA molecule per two T cells was captured by template switching. Using the same blood draw, the study looked at two additional independent replicas of 1 million unique cDNA reads for two donors, one aged 18 to 30 and the other aged 80 or older. Donors were grouped into four age groups: young (average approximately 16 years), middle-aged (roughly 37), aged (roughly 67) and long-lived (about 89). Using deep sequencing normalized with unique cDNA molecular identifiers, the study measured how TCR beta repertoire diversity changes with age. Overall study results and their limits: The CMV infection status of donors was not known, potentially confounding age-related changes in expanded clonotypes. Estimates of total diversity from one million sequenced T cells were regarded as lower bounds and underestimates. The percentage of naive T cells measured by flow cytometry correlated strongly with observed TCR beta diversity. Observed TCR beta diversity per million T cells fell roughly linearly with age, and a significant reduction was already apparent by age approximately 40. Conclusive comparison of naive and antigen-experienced compartments was prevented by the profiling of bulk unsorted PBMCs. Compared with the aged group, the long-lived group had more naive CD4+ T cells, fewer expanded clones and increased TCR diversity, a pattern suggesting age selection.

Notes on this clonotype: Its antigen remains unidentified. The sample holds no much larger clone one base away, and base qualities are not on file.

Systemically healthy Caucasian individuals from Russia, some 36 in total and aged about 6 to 100 years, were included as donors. Approximately 9.3 milliliters of peripheral blood were collected from each donor into EDTA-treated Vacutainer tubes. Ficoll-Paque density-gradient centrifugation was used to isolate PBMCs, with at least 6.5 million per sample. Total RNA was extracted from PBMCs with Trizol reagent, with at least 6 micrograms obtained per sample. For every donor, an aliquot of PBMCs went through flow cytometry to measure the percentages of naive CD45RAhigh/CD27high T cells. CDR1 and CDR2 were assigned from the germline V gene as MDHEN and SYDVKM. Between the V and J ends, shortened by 11 bases and 6 bases respectively, the junction contains 12 bases. The CDR3 runs 11 residues from the cysteine to the phenylalanine. The kept DNA is CDR3 alone, 33 bases in frame from the first base. Library method: 5' RACE. Sequencing relied on an Illumina HiSeq 2500. A second roughly 6 to 12 cycle PCR used a sample-barcoded 5' primer and a J-beta primer mix. A unique molecular identifier was introduced onto each TCR beta cDNA molecule by a template-switch 5' adaptor carrying 12 random nucleotides. Each sample yielded at least 2.5 million CDR3-containing paired-end reads. All of the RNA was converted into first-strand cDNA using the Mint cDNA synthesis kit, with a TRBC-specific oligonucleotide serving as the primer. All cDNA was treated with uracil-DNA glycosylase and then went through a first 18-cycle PCR with the universal primers M1SS and BC2_uni_R. Regarding the original processing steps: For normalization, 1 million high-quality reads, each with a distinct molecular identifier, were randomly selected from each sample. Reads sharing molecular identifiers were discarded rather than binned into consensus sequences. MiTCR, with a Q25 quality threshold and the strictest error-elimination algorithm, was used for CDR3 identification, clonotype clustering and error correction. A nonparametric unseen species model with Euler transformation was used to estimate lower-bound total TCR beta diversity. TCRdb reanalyzed the raw reads on its own, using fastp at Q25 for trimming and MiXCR for clone calling, and kept in-frame beta chains. Each CDR3 protein appears once, grouped with its most common genes and DNA. These V and J calls originate from TCRdb's pipeline instead of the authors' own analysis. Here the sample has 750,000 to 1,000,000 distinct CDR3 sequences; under 35% occur a single time. About a tenth of the sample is in the top ten clones.

These same data were also listed under a study on T cells of mothers and their children. The second study's authors report: Donors were nine systemically healthy Caucasian individuals: three mothers and their six children. cDNA synthesis used all of the extracted RNA, with approximately 1.4 ug of RNA in each 15 ul reaction. In the second PCR, the M1S primer introduced both the sample barcodes and 2-4 random nucleotides. Each mother yielded over 8.5 million TCR beta CDR3 reads and each child 2.5 million to 3 million reads. Thymic selection similarly shapes TCR recombination output in related and unrelated pairs, with minor effect from inherited differences. Normalized repertoire overlap was always found to be slightly, but never significantly, higher in related mother-child pairs than in unrelated mother-child pairs. No persistent microchimeric T cell clones were found, with a detection sensitivity of approximately 100 clones per million clonotypes. In the study, deep NGS was used to compare the TCR beta repertoires of mothers and children, and features distinguishing related mother-child pairs from unrelated individuals were sought. On average, the children were about 10 +/- 4 years old, while the mothers were about 38 +/- 4 years old. After adapters were ligated using NEBNext reagents, the libraries underwent 100+100 nt paired-end sequencing on an Illumina HiSeq 2000. To prevent cross-contamination, the mother and child libraries were prepared a month apart and were sequenced in separate runs. For each donor, between 500,000 and 2,000,000 distinct TCR beta clonotypes were identified. Naive TCR beta clonotypes were estimated from low-frequency clonotypes matched to each donor's FACS-determined naive share, without sorting.

This clonotype originated in a woman aged 35 to 49 in good health. What was sequenced was blood. Here the chain combines TRBV28 and TRBJ2-3; no D gene call is confident. The CDR3 in this case is CARSVRDTQYF. The nucleotide sequence is given as TGTGCCCGGTCAGTGAGGGATACGCAGTATTTT.